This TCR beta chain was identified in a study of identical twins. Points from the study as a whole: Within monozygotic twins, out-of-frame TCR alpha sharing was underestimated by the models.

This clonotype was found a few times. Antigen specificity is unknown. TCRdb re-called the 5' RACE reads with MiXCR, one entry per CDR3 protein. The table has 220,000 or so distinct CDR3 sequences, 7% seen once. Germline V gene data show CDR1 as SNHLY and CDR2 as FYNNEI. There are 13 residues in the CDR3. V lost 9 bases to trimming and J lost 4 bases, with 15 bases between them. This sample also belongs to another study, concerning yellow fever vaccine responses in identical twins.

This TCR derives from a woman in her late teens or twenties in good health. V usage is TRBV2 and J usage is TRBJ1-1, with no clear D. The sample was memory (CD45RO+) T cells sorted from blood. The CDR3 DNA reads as TGTGCCAGTATAAAAGAGCAGTTCACTGAAGCTTTCTTT. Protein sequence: CASIKEQFTEAFF.